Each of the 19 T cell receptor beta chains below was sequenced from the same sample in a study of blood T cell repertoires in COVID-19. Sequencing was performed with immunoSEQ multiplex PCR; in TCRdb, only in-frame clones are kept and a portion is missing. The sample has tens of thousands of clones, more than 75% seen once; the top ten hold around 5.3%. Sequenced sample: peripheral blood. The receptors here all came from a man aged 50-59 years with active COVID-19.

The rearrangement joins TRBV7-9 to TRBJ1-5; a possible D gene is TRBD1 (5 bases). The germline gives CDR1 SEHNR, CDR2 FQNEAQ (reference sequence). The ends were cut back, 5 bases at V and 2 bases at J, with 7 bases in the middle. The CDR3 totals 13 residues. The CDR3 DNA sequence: TGTGCCAGCAGCACGACAGGCAATCAGCCCCAGCATTTT. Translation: CASSTTGNQPQHF. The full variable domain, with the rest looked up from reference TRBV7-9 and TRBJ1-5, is DTGVSQNPRHKITKRGQNVTFRCDPISEHNRLYWYRQTLGQGPEFLTYFQNEAQLEKSRLLSDRFSAERPKGSFSTLEIQRTEQGDSAMYLCASSTTGNQPQHFGDGTRLSIL.

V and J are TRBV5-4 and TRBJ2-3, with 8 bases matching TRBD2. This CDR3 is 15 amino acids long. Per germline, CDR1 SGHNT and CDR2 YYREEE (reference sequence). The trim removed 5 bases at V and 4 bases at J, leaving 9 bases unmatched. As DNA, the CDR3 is TGTGCCAGCAGACAGGACCGGGAGGGCTCAGATACGCAGTATTTT. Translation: CASRQDREGSDTQYF.

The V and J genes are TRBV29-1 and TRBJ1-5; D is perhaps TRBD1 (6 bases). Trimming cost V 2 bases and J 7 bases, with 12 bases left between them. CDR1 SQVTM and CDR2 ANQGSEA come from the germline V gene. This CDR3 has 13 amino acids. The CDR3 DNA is TGCAGCGTTGAATTACAGGGTGGGCAGCCCCAGCATTTT. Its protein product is CSVELQGGQPQHF. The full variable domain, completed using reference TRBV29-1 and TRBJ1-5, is SAVISQKPSRDICQRGTSLTIQCQVDSQVTMMFWYRQQPGQSLTLIATANQGSEATYESGFVIDKFPISRPNLTFSTLTVSNMSPEDSSIYLCSVELQGGQPQHFGDGTRLSIL.

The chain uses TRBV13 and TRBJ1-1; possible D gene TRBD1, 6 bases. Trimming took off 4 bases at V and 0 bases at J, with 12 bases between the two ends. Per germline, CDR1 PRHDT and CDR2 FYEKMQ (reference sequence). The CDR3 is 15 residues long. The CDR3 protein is CASSSLQGMNTEAFF. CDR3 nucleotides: TGTGCCAGCAGCTCGTTACAGGGAATGAACACTGAAGCTTTCTTT.

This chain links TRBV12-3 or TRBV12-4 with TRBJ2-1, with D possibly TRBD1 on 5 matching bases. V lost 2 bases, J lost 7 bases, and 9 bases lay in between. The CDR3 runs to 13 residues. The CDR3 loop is CASSLRQGNEQFF. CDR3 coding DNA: TGTGCCAGCAGTTTACGCCAGGGAAATGAGCAGTTCTTC.

The chain's CDR3 is CASSQGQGLYEQYF. The CDR3 bases are TGTGCCAGCAGTCAAGGACAGGGGTTGTACGAGCAGTACTTC. The chain has TRBV2 and TRBJ2-7, with TRBD1 matching 9 bases. The CDR3 extends over 14 amino acids. Trimming at V came to 5 bases and at J to 4 bases, leaving 6 bases not matched to a gene. Germline loops: CDR1 SNHLY, CDR2 FYNNEI.

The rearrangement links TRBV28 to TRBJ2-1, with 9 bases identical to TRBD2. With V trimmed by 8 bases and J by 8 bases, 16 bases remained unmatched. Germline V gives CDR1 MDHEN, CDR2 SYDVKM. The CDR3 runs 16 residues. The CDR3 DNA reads TGTGCCAGCGGATCTGGGGGTAGCGGGAGTGCGTATGAGCAGTTCTTC. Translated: CASGSGGSGSAYEQFF.

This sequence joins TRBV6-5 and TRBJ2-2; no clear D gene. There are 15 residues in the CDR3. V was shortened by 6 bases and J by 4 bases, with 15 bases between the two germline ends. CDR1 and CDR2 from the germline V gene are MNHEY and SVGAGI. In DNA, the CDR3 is TGTGCCAGCAGGGGTAGTACCGGGTTCACCGGGGAGCTGTTTTTT. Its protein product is CASRGSTGFTGELFF.

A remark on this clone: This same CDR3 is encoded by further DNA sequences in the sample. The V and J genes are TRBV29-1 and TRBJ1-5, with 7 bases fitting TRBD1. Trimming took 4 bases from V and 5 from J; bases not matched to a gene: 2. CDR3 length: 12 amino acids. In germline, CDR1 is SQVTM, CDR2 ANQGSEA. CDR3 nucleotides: TGCAGCGTTGGGCAGGGGGATCAGCCCCAGCATTTT. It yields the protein CSVGQGDQPQHF.

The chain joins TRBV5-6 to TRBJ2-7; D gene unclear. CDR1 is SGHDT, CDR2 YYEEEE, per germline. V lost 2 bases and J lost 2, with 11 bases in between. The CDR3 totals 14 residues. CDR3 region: CASSFGAGTYEQYF. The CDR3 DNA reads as TGTGCCAGCAGCTTTGGTGCAGGAACCTACGAGCAGTACTTC.

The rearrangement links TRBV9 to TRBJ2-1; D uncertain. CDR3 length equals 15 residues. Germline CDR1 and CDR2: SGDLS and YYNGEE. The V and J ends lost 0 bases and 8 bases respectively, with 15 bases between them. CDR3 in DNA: TGTGCCAGCAGCGTAGTTCGCGCGTCAATCCATGAGCAGTTCTTC. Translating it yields CASSVVRASIHEQFF.

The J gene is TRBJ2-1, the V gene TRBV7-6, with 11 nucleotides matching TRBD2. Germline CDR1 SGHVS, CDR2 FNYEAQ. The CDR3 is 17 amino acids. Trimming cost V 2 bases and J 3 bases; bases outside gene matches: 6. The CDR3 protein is CASSLLATSGVYNEQFF. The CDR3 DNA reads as TGTGCCAGCAGCTTACTCGCGACTAGCGGGGTCTACAATGAGCAGTTCTTC.

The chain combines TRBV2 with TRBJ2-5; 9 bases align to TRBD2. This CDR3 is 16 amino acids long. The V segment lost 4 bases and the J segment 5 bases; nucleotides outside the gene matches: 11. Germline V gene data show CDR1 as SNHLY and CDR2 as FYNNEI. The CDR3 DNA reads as TGTGCCAGCAGTGGGAGCAGGCTAGCGGGATGGGAGACCCAGTACTTC. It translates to CASSGSRLAGWETQYF.

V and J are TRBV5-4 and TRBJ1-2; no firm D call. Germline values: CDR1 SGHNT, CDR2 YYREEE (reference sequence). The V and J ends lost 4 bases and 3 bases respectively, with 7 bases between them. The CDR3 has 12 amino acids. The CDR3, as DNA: TGTGCCAGCAGCGCGGGAGACTATGGCTACACCTTC. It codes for CASSAGDYGYTF.

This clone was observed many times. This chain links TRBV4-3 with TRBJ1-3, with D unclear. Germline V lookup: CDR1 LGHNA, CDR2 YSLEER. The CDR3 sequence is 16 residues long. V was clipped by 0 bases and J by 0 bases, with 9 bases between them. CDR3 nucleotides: TGCGCCAGCAGCCAAGATTGGGCAGTCTCTGGAAACACCATATATTTT. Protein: CASSQDWAVSGNTIYF.

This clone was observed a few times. The CDR3 region is CASGLVLSREQFF. Here the CDR3 DNA reads TGTGCTAGTGGTTTGGTACTGTCGCGTGAGCAGTTCTTC. The chain combines TRBV12-5 with TRBJ2-1; D is uncertain. Germline CDR1 LGHNT, CDR2 FRNRAP. Trimming cost V 0 bases and J 9 bases, with 9 bases left between them. This CDR3 has 13 amino acids.

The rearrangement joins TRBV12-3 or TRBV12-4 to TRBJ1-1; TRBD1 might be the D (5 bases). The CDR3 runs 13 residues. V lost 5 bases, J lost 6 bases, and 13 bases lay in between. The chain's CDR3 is CASSPTGTPEAFF. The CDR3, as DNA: TGTGCCAGCAGTCCCACAGGAACCCCTGAAGCTTTCTTT.

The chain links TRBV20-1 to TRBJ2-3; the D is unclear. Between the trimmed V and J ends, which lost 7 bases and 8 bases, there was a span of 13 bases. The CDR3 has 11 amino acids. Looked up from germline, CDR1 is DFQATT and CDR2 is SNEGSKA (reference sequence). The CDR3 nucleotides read TGCAGTGACGCAACGCTAGGTACGCAGTATTTT. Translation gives CSDATLGTQYF.

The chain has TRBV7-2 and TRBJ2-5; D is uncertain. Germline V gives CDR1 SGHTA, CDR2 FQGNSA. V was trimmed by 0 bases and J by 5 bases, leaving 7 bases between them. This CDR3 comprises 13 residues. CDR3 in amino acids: CASSLAVRETQYF. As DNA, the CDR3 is TGTGCCAGCAGCTTAGCGGTCAGGGAGACCCAGTACTTC.